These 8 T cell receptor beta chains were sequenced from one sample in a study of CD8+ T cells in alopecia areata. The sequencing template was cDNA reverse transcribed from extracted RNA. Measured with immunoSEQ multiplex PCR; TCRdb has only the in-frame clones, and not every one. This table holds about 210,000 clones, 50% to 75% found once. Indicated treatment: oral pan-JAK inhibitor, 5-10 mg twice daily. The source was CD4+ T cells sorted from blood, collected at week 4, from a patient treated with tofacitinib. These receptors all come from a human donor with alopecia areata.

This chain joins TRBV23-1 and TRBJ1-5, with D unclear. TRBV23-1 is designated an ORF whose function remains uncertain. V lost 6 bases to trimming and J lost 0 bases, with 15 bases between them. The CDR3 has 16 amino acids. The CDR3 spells CASRSNLWDSNQPQHF. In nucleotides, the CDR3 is TGCGCCAGCAGGAGCAACTTGTGGGATAGCAATCAGCCCCAGCATTTT.

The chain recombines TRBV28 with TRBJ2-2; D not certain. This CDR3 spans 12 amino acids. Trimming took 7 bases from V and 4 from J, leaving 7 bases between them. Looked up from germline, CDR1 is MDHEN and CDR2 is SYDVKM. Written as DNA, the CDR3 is TGTGCCAGCATGCGAAGCACCGGGGAGCTGTTTTTT. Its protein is CASMRSTGELFF.

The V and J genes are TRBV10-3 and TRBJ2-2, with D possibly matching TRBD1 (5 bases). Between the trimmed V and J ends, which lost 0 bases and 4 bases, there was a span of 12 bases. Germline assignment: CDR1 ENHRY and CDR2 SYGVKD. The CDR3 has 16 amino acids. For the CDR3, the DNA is TGTGCCATCAGTGAGTCTATCCCGACAGCCACCGGGGAGCTGTTTTTT. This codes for CAISESIPTATGELFF.

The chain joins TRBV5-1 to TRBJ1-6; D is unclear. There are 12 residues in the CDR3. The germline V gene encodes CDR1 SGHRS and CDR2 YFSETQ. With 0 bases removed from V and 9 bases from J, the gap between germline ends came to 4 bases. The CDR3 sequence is CASSLGGSPLHF. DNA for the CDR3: TGCGCCAGCAGCTTGGGAGGTTCACCCCTCCACTTT.

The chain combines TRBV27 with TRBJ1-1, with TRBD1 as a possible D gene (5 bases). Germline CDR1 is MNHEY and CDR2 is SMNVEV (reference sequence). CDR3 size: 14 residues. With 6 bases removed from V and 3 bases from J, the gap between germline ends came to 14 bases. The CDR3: CASRRTGGDTEAFF. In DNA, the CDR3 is TGTGCCAGCAGACGCACTGGAGGGGACACTGAAGCTTTCTTT.

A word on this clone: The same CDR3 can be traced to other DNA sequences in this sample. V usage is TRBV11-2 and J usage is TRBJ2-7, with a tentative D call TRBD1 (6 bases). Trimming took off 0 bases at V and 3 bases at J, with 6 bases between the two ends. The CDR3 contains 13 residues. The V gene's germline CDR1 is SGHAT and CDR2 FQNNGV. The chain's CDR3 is CASSLDRGYEQYF. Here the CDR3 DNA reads TGTGCCAGCAGCTTAGACAGGGGCTACGAGCAGTACTTC.

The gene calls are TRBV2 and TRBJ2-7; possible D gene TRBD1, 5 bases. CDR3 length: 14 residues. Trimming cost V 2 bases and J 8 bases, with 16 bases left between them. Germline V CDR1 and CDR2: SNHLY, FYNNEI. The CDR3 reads CASSENFRVSQQYF. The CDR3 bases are TGTGCCAGCAGTGAAAATTTCAGGGTCTCGCAGCAGTACTTC. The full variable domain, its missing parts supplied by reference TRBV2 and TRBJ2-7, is EPEVTQTPSHQVTQMGQEVILRCVPISNHLYFYWYRQILGQKVEFLVSFYNNEISEKSEIFDDQFSVERPDGSNFTLKIRSTKLEDSAMYFCASSENFRVSQQYFGPGTRLTVT.

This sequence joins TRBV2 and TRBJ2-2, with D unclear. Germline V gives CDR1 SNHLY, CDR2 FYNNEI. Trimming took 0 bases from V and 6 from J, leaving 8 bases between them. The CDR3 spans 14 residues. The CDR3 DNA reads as TGTGCCAGCAGTGAAGCTATACAGCCCGGGGAGCTGTTTTTT. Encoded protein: CASSEAIQPGELFF.